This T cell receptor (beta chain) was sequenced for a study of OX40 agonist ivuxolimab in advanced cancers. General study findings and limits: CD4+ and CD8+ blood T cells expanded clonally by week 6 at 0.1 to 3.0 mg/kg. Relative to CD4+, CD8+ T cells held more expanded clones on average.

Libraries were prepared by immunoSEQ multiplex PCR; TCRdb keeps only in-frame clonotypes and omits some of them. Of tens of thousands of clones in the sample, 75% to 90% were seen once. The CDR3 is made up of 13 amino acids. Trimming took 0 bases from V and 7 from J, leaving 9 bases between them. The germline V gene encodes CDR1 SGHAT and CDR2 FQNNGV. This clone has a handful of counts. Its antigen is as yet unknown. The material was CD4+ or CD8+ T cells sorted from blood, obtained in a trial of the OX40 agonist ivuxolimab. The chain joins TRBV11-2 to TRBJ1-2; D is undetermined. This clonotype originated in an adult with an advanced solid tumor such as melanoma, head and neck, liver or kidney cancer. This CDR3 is CASSLDPNTGYTF. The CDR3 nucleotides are TGTGCCAGCAGCTTAGATCCGAACACTGGCTACACCTTC.